This T cell receptor (beta chain) emerged from a study of cytomegalovirus exposure and HLA in healthy donors. Trimming cost V 7 bases and J 5 bases; bases outside gene matches: 10. Per the germline V gene, CDR1 is MNHEY and CDR2 is SMNVEV (reference sequence). This CDR3 is 14 amino acids long. Notes on this clone: Its antigen is unknown.

In the PCR, 60 Vbeta and 13 Jbeta primers were used. Assay: immunoSEQ multiplex PCR; the TCRdb copy retains only in-frame clones and omits some. The sample includes approximately 59,000 clones, approximately 78% of them seen just once. Study-level results: The likely explanation for a cluster of highly shared sequence variants was sequencing artifact. Only CMV serostatus was available as immune exposure information. Later on, an analysis tied around 17,000 TCR beta sequences to HLA alleles at 0.05 false discovery rate. It was taken for granted in presence/absence analyses that sequencing depth across donors was roughly uniform.

The chain links TRBV27 to TRBJ2-5, with 7 bases aligning to TRBD1. Material: PBMCs. This TCR came from a girl aged 5-17 years in good health and CMV-seropositive. CDR3: CASKSDRALETQYF. CDR3 nucleotides: TGTGCCAGCAAATCCGACAGGGCATTGGAGACCCAGTACTTC.